This T cell receptor beta chain was captured by sequencing in a study of T cells after posttransplantation cyclophosphamide. Study-wide findings and caveats: Tissue-infiltrating T cells from skin or gut overlapped little with blood T cells. Later post-transplant blood repertoires were often dominated by donor CD8+ memory clones. TRB clonality was highly associated with recipient CMV seropositivity and reactivation.

This related bone marrow graft donor gave peripheral blood on the day of marrow donation. The method was immunoSEQ multiplex PCR; TCRdb's version includes in-frame clones alone and lacks a portion of them. The sample carries around 20,000 clones, approximately 87% recorded once. Regarding this clone: Its antigen remains unknown.

CDR1 and CDR2 (germline): SGHAT, FQNNGV. The CDR3 spans 15 residues. Germline trimming cut 5 bases from V and 7 bases from J; bases unmatched to any gene: 9. This clonotype originated in a man aged 30 to 39 in good health and a related stem cell transplant donor. The rearrangement joins TRBV11-2 to TRBJ1-3; 9 nucleotides line up with TRBD1. The sequenced sample was memory CD4+ T cells sorted from blood. The CDR3 coding sequence is TGTGCCAGCAGCCCTAGGGACAGGGAGGGCAACACCATATATTTT. Translation: CASSPRDREGNTIYF.